This T cell receptor beta chain emerged from a study of blood T cell repertoires in COVID-19 (dated by TCRdb to the early 2020s). About the study as a whole: Collaborator samples came from the United States, Italy and Spain and covered acute and convalescent phases of COVID-19. The material from the prospective study consisted of cDNA or gDNA derived from T cells, B-cell-depleted T cells, or PBMCs. Subjects who had been exposed to COVID-19, were actively infected with it, or had recovered from it provided the deeply sampled blood TCRbeta repertoires that made up the dataset. The repertoires were released in a freely available public database intended as a resource for research on the immune response to SARS-CoV-2. Samples came from the ongoing ImmuneRACE study (first 160 participants) plus 1,254 subjects from 6 global collaborators. A de-identified subject ID, COVID-19 status, age in years and sex were almost always included in the sample metadata. Where available, HLA class I and class II types were obtained from metadata supplied by the sample provider rather than from assay-based typing.

Each collaborating institution followed its own protocols to collect whole blood in K2EDTA tubes. For TCRbeta analysis, collaborators shipped samples in one of three forms: frozen whole blood, isolated PBMCs, or DNA extracted from either of those sample types. In the case of this clone: There is no known antigen for this receptor. Base qualities are not recorded, but no much larger clone differs from it by a single base.

CDR1 SGHDN and CDR2 FVKESK are derived from the germline V gene. V was cut back by 4 bases and J by 8 bases, leaving a gap of 8 bases between them. From the cysteine through the phenylalanine, the CDR3 covers 12 amino acids. Solely the CDR3 DNA is kept, with 36 bases framed from the first base. The research as a whole found: The amount of clinical and demographic metadata varied by source and participant and was provided uncurated.

TCRbeta CDR3 regions were amplified from genomic DNA by means of the immunoSEQ Assay, a bias-controlled multiplex PCR. The paper's data handling went like this. Nucleated cell counts per sample were estimated from amplification of reference gene primers within the assay. To quantify the absolute abundance of each unique TCRbeta CDR3 rearrangement, sequence reads were collapsed and filtered. For each sample, productive Simpson clonality was calculated as the square root of Simpson's diversity index over productive rearrangements. TCRdb limited this immuneACCESS table to in-frame rearrangements with V and J called. A share of clones is missing; checked studies link under half to unresolved V genes, and the rest is unexplained. That table is the source of V, J and clone size, and D and trimming were worked out from the DNA. Across this sample there are approximately 200,000 clones, with around 88% seen only once. More than 3.5% of the sample lies in the top ten.

The sequence links TRBV14 to TRBJ2-2; no D gene call is confident. The receptor was derived from a woman younger than 45 with acute or convalescent COVID-19. The sequenced sample was peripheral blood. DNA sequence: TGTGCCAGCAGCCCTTCGGTGGGGGAGCTGTTTTTT. Translated, this is CASSPSVGELFF.